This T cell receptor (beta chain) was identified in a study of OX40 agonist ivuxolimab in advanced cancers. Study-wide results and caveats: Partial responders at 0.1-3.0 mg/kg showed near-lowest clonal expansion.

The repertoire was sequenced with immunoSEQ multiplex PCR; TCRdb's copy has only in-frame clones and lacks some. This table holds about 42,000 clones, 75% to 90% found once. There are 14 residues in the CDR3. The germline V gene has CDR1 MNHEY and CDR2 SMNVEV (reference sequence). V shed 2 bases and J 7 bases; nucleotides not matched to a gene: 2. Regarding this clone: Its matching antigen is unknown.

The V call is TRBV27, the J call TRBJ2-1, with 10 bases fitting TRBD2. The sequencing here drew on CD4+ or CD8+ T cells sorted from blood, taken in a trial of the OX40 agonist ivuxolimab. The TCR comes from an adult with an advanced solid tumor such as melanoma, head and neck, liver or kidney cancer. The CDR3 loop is CASSLVGLANEQFF. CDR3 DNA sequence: TGTGCCAGCAGTTTAGTGGGACTAGCGAATGAGCAGTTCTTC.